This TCR beta chain was identified during a study of blood T cell repertoires in COVID-19. As for the study in general: The study drew acute and convalescent COVID-19 samples from the United States, Italy and Spain. Nucleic acid was either cDNA or gDNA, and it came from T cells, B-cell-depleted T cells, or PBMCs.

In the study's own analysis: Reference gene primer amplification in the assay estimated nucleated cell counts. Clones were read by immunoSEQ multiplex PCR, and TCRdb kept only the in-frame ones, dropping some. V and J calls plus clone size are reproduced from that table; the DNA served to infer D and trimming. The repertoire holds 130,000 to 150,000 clones, about nine tenths seen once, with about 2% in the top ten. Germline CDR1 LGHDT, CDR2 YNNKEL (reference sequence). Deletions cut 4 bases from V and 5 bases from J, with 11 bases between. The CDR3 totals 13 residues. Sequencing was carried out using peripheral blood. The receptor was derived from a human donor in a cohort sampled during active COVID-19. J is TRBJ1-1 and V is TRBV3-1 (or the pseudogene TRBV3-2); a weak D match, TRBD1 (5 bases). In DNA form, the CDR3 reads TGTGCCAGCAGCCCCATGGGGGGAACTGAAGCTTTCTTT. Translating gives CASSPMGGTEAFF.